The sequence of this T cell receptor (beta chain) was determined in a study of OX40 agonist ivuxolimab in advanced cancers. Whole-study context: Every 2 weeks, patients received ivuxolimab intravenously, dosed at 0.01 to 10 mg/kg. A diagnosis of hepatocellular carcinoma, melanoma, renal cell or head and neck cancer was present in dose-escalation patients. Past anti-PD-1, anti-PD-L1 or anti-CTLA-4 therapy was accepted, and 40% had received some.

Regarding the study as a whole: Antigens targeted by the expanded peripheral T cells were not determined.

Generated by immunoSEQ multiplex PCR, the TCRdb table keeps only in-frame clones and is missing some. The sample holds 50,000 to 65,000 clones, 87% seen once. The CDR3 has 15 amino acids. V gave up 5 bases and J gave up 2 bases, with 16 bases separating them. Per germline, CDR1 SGHAT and CDR2 FQNNGV. Details on this clone: Its antigen is unidentified.

V is TRBV11-2 and J is TRBJ2-7; D is tentatively TRBD1 or TRBD2 (5 bases each). The receptor's source is an adult with an advanced solid tumor such as melanoma, head and neck, liver or kidney cancer. The sequencing used CD4+ or CD8+ T cells sorted from blood, collected in a trial of the OX40 agonist ivuxolimab. The CDR3 sequence: CASSLRSGTPYEQYF. CDR3 DNA sequence: TGTGCCAGCAGCCTACGGTCAGGGACCCCCTACGAGCAGTACTTC.